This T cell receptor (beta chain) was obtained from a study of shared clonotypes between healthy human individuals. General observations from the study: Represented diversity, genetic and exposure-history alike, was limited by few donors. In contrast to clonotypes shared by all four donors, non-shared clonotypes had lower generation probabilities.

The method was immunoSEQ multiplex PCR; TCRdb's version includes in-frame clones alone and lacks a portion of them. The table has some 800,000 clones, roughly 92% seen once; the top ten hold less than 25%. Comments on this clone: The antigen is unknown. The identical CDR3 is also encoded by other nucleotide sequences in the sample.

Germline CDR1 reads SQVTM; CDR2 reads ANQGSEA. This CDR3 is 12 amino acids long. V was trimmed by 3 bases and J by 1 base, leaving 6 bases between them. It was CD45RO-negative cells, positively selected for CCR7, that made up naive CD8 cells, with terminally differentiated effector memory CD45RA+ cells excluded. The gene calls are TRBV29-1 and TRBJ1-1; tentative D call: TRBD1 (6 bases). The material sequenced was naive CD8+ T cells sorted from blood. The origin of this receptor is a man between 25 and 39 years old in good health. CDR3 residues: CSVEGQNTEAFF. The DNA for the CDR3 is TGCAGCGTTGAGGGACAGAACACTGAAGCTTTCTTT.